This passage covers 7 T cell receptor beta chains from one sample sequenced in a study of OX40 agonist ivuxolimab in advanced cancers. The method was immunoSEQ multiplex PCR; TCRdb's version includes in-frame clones alone and lacks a portion of them. Seen here are over 45,000 clones, about 83% observed once, and the top ten hold roughly 1.2%. Sequencing was performed on CD4+ or CD8+ T cells sorted from blood, taken in a trial of the OX40 agonist ivuxolimab. The receptors shown here come from an adult with an advanced solid tumor such as melanoma, head and neck, liver or kidney cancer.

The V and J genes are TRBV4-3 and TRBJ2-2; TRBD1 might be the D (6 bases). Germline V gene sequence: CDR1 LGHNA, CDR2 YSLEER. This CDR3 contains 16 residues. Trimming stripped 0 bases from V and 6 bases from J, with 14 bases between. CDR3 residues: CASSQESGHIAGELFF. The CDR3 coding sequence is TGCGCCAGCAGCCAAGAATCGGGACACATTGCCGGGGAGCTGTTTTTT.

This rearrangement joins TRBV7-9 to TRBJ2-2; a possible D gene is TRBD1 (7 bases). The germline V gene encodes CDR1 SEHNR and CDR2 FQNEAQ (reference sequence). V gave up 4 bases and J gave up 6 bases, with 27 bases separating them. This CDR3 region has 19 residues. CDR3: CASSSLSSRGARMAGELFF. CDR3 nucleotides: TGTGCCAGCAGCTCCCTCTCCTCCAGGGGGGCGAGAATGGCCGGGGAGCTGTTTTTT.

The V gene is TRBV6-1, the J gene TRBJ2-1, with no clear D. The CDR3 extends over 14 amino acids. Trimming took off 2 bases at V and 6 bases at J, with 11 bases between the two ends. Per germline, CDR1 MNHNS and CDR2 SASEGT. The CDR3 DNA is TGTGCCAGCAGTGAACCCCCCGAGATCAATGAGCAGTTCTTC. It is translated as CASSEPPEINEQFF.

The J gene is TRBJ2-3, the V gene TRBV7-3, with no clear D. The CDR3 runs to 12 residues. Germline-derived CDR1 and CDR2 are SGHTA and FQGTGA. Trimming removed 2 bases from V and 4 bases from J, with 4 bases in between. Written as DNA, the CDR3 is TGTGCCAGCAGCTTATTTGCAGATACGCAGTATTTT. Its translation is CASSLFADTQYF.

The chain recombines TRBV4-3 with TRBJ1-5, with D perhaps TRBD1 (6 bases). The CDR3 consists of 16 residues. V lost 0 bases and J 5 bases, leaving 14 bases between the germline ends. Germline-derived CDR1 and CDR2 are LGHNA and YSLEER. The CDR3 is CASSQDLGAFHQPQHF. The DNA for the CDR3 is TGCGCCAGCAGCCAAGATCTGGGGGCCTTCCATCAGCCCCAGCATTTT.

J is TRBJ1-3 and V is TRBV2, with 7 nucleotides matching TRBD1. The V gene end was trimmed by 6 bases and the J gene end by 0 bases; junction bases not matched to a gene: 5. Germline V gives CDR1 SNHLY, CDR2 FYNNEI. There are 15 residues in the CDR3. The CDR3 DNA is TGTGCCAGCAGACCCGGGACAGCCTCTGGAAACACCATATATTTT. This sequence encodes CASRPGTASGNTIYF. Full variable domain (missing parts from reference TRBV2 and TRBJ1-3): EPEVTQTPSHQVTQMGQEVILRCVPISNHLYFYWYRQILGQKVEFLVSFYNNEISEKSEIFDDQFSVERPDGSNFTLKIRSTKLEDSAMYFCASRPGTASGNTIYFGEGSWLTVV.

This chain's CDR3 is CASSMARSTDTQYF. The DNA of the CDR3 is TGTGCCAGTAGTATGGCCCGGAGCACAGATACGCAGTATTTT. J is TRBJ2-3 and V is TRBV19; no clear D gene. CDR1 and CDR2 from the germline V gene are LNHDA and SQIVND (reference sequence). Trimming took off 3 bases at V and 0 bases at J, with 7 bases between the two ends. This CDR3 region has 14 residues.